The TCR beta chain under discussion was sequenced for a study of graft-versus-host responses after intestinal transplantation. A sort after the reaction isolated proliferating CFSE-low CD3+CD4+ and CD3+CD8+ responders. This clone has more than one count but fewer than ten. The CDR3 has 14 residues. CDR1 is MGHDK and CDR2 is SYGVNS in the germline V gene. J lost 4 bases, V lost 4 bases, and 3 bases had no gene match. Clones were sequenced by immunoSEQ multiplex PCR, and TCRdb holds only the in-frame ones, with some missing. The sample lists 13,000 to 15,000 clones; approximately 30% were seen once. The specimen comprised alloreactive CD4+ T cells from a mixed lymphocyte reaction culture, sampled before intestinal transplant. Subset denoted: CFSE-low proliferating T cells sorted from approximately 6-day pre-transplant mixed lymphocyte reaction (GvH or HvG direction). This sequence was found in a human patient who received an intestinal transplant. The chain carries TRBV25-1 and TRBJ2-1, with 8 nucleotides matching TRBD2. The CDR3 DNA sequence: TGTGCCAGCAGTGCAGCGGGAGAGTACAATGAGCAGTTCTTC. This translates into CASSAAGEYNEQFF.